A single sample gave rise to the 6 T cell receptor beta chains below, sequenced in a study of T cell responses to AZD1222 COVID-19 vaccine. Some clones are missing from TCRdb's copy, which holds only in-frame ones; the method was immunoSEQ multiplex PCR. The sample records 210,000 or so clones, roughly 94% being singletons. Sample: peripheral blood, taken 28 days after the second dose of the MenACWY control vaccine. The receptors were sampled from an adult who received the MenACWY meningococcal vaccine as a control.

V usage is TRBV27 and J usage is TRBJ2-6; D is unresolved. Germline V gives CDR1 MNHEY, CDR2 SMNVEV (reference sequence). The CDR3 covers 14 residues. Trimming removed 5 bases at V and 2 bases at J, with 7 bases between. DNA of the CDR3: TGTGCCAGCAGTCGGGTAGCTGGGGCCAACGTCCTGACTTTC. As protein: CASSRVAGANVLTF.

J is TRBJ2-7 and V is TRBV19; 10 bases map to TRBD1. Trimming cost V 6 bases and J 3 bases; bases outside gene matches: 8. This CDR3 has 15 amino acids. CDR1 and CDR2 (germline): LNHDA, SQIVND (reference sequence). The CDR3 nucleotides read TGTGCCAGTAGAGCTCCCGGGACAGGGGACTACGAGCAGTACTTC. It translates to CASRAPGTGDYEQYF.

A single count supports this clone. DNA for the CDR3: TGTGCCAGCAGCCACGACAGAGCCTACGAGCAGTACTTC. This codes for CASSHDRAYEQYF. The V and J genes are TRBV7-9 and TRBJ2-7, with a weak D call TRBD1 (5 bases). Trimming removed 5 bases at V and 2 bases at J, with 10 bases between. The CDR3 has 13 residues. Germline CDR1 reads SEHNR; CDR2 reads FQNEAQ (reference sequence).

The sample holds one count of this clone. The J gene is TRBJ1-2, the V gene TRBV6-5; 7 bases fit TRBD1. The junction had 12 bases not matched to a gene; V was cut back by 7 bases and J by 4 bases. CDR1 and CDR2 from the germline V gene are MNHEY and SVGAGI. The CDR3 has 15 residues. The chain's CDR3 is CASTPQRGGSYGYTF. The CDR3 DNA reads as TGTGCCAGCACCCCGCAGCGAGGGGGCTCCTATGGCTACACCTTC.

The chain employs TRBV9 and TRBJ1-2; D might be TRBD1 (5 bases). V was shortened by 3 bases and J by 8 bases, with 14 bases between the two germline ends. Germline-derived CDR1 and CDR2 are SGDLS and YYNGEE. The CDR3 runs to 13 residues. CDR3 nucleotides: TGTGCCAGCAGCGGAGTCCTCGGGGGAGGCTACACCTTC. Translation gives CASSGVLGGGYTF.

The chain uses TRBV2 and TRBJ2-1, with D tentatively TRBD2 (6 bases). Germline CDR1 reads SNHLY; CDR2 reads FYNNEI. CDR3 length: 14 residues. Deletions cut 4 bases from V and 3 bases from J, with 10 bases between. The chain's CDR3 is CASSVAENYNEQFF. The DNA for the CDR3 is TGTGCCAGCAGTGTAGCGGAGAACTACAATGAGCAGTTCTTC.